A single sample is the source of the 12 T cell receptor beta chains below, sequenced in a study of identical twins. TCRdb reprocessed the 5' RACE reads with MiXCR, giving one entry per CDR3 protein. The repertoire holds about 700,000 distinct CDR3 sequences, with over 8.5% as singletons. These data are also associated with another study on yellow fever vaccine responses in identical twins.

Sequenced input: PBMCs. The receptors shown here come from a woman under 30 in good health.

The chain is built from TRBV24-1 and TRBJ2-7; no firm D call. V lost 3 bases and J lost 4, with 3 bases in between. From germline, CDR1 is KGHDR and CDR2 SFDVKD. This CDR3 is 11 amino acids long. CDR3 region: CATSDAYEQYF. As DNA, the CDR3 is TGTGCCACCAGTGATGCTTACGAGCAGTACTTC.

In this sample, this clonotype turned up a few times. The chain recombines TRBV20-1 with TRBJ2-7; TRBD1 matches 7 bases. The germline gives CDR1 DFQATT, CDR2 SNEGSKA (reference sequence). The CDR3 is 17 residues long. After removal of 1 base from V and 0 bases from J, the junction contained 12 bases not matched to a gene. As DNA, the CDR3 is TGCAGTGCTAGAGCTGTTAAGGGGGCAGGAGGCTCCTACGAGCAGTACTTC. Translated, it gives CSARAVKGAGGSYEQYF.

J is TRBJ2-1 and V is TRBV29-1; maybe TRBD2 (6 bases). Trimming removed 8 bases from V and 4 bases from J, with 12 bases in between. Germline values: CDR1 SQVTM, CDR2 ANQGSEA. The CDR3 totals 12 residues. The CDR3 reads CSRGGDYNEQFF. The CDR3 DNA follows: TGCAGCCGAGGAGGGGATTACAATGAGCAGTTCTTC.

In this sample, this clonotype turned up many times. The CDR3 coding sequence is TGCAGGGGCGGGGGGTTTGACTATGGCTACACCTTC. This encodes CRGGGFDYGYTF. The rearrangement joins TRBV29-1 to TRBJ1-2, with D possibly matching TRBD1 (5 bases). The germline V gene encodes CDR1 SQVTM and CDR2 ANQGSEA. The CDR3 has 12 amino acids.

This clonotype was detected a few times. The chain couples TRBV6-1 to TRBJ2-7; D tentatively reads TRBD1 or TRBD2 (6 bases each). CDR3 length equals 16 residues. From germline, CDR1 is MNHNS and CDR2 SASEGT. Trimming removed 3 bases at V and 4 bases at J, with 19 bases between. The DNA for the CDR3 is TGTGCCAGCAGTGAGGTAGGGGGGCAGCAGTGGTACGAGCAGTACTTC. Translating it yields CASSEVGGQQWYEQYF.

In its sample, this clonotype was seen a few times. The rearrangement uses TRBV20-1 and TRBJ2-7, with TRBD1 identical over 10 bases. The V gene end was trimmed by 1 base and the J gene end by 3 bases; junction bases not matched to a gene: 15. The germline gives CDR1 DFQATT, CDR2 SNEGSKA (reference sequence). The CDR3 sequence is 18 residues long. CDR3 residues: CSARAVELPTGGIYEQYF. The CDR3 DNA reads TGCAGTGCTAGAGCGGTCGAGCTCCCGACAGGGGGCATCTACGAGCAGTACTTC.

This clonotype was counted only a few times. This chain links TRBV5-5 with TRBJ1-4, with TRBD1 matching over 7 bases. Per germline, CDR1 SGHKS and CDR2 YYEKEE (reference sequence). The CDR3 loop spans 14 amino acids. V gave up 4 bases and J gave up 5 bases; unmatched junction bases: 5. The chain's CDR3 is CASSQPGGNEKLFF. The CDR3 nucleotides read TGTGCCAGCAGCCAGCCAGGGGGGAATGAAAAACTGTTTTTT.

This clonotype was detected many times. The chain carries TRBV6-2 or TRBV6-3 and TRBJ2-1; 7 positions agree with TRBD1. This CDR3 contains 15 residues. Germline values: CDR1 MNHEY, CDR2 SVGEGT. J was trimmed by 9 bases and V by 6 bases; bases with no gene match: 14. The CDR3, as DNA: TGTGCCAGCAGCCGGGACAGCTCAACATCGGGTGAGCAGTTCTTC. This gives the protein CASSRDSSTSGEQFF.

This clonotype appeared many times. This chain links TRBV3-1 with TRBJ2-4, with D possibly being TRBD1 (5 bases). This CDR3 spans 17 amino acids. The V end lost 0 bases, the J end lost 0 bases, and 12 bases lay between the germline ends. Germline V CDR1 and CDR2: LGHDT, YNNKEL (reference sequence). The CDR3 DNA is TGTGCCAGCAGCCAAGATGGAACAGGCTTAGCCAAAAACATTCAGTACTTC. Translating it yields CASSQDGTGLAKNIQYF. Combining the CDR3 with reference TRBV3-1 and TRBJ2-4 gives the whole variable domain DTAVSQTPKYLVTQMGNDKSIKCEQNLGHDTMYWYKQDSKKFLKIMFSYNNKELIINETVPNRFSPKSPDKAHLNLHINSLELGDSAVYFCASSQDGTGLAKNIQYFGAGTRLSVL.

The rearrangement uses TRBV10-3 and TRBJ2-5, with TRBD2 matching 8 bases. CDR3 length: 15 amino acids. Germline V gene sequence: CDR1 ENHRY, CDR2 SYGVKD. The J segment lost 0 bases and the V segment lost 4 bases, leaving 4 bases of the junction unmatched. The CDR3 DNA reads as TGTGCCATCAGTGGGGCTAGCGGGTACCAAGAGACCCAGTACTTC. This translates into CAISGASGYQETQYF.

There are a few counts of this clonotype. V gene TRBV18 combines with J gene TRBJ1-1; D gene ambiguous. Between the trimmed V and J ends, which lost 5 bases and 1 base, there was a span of 11 bases. The CDR3 contains 14 residues. Germline V gene data show CDR1 as KGHSH and CDR2 as LQKENI. The CDR3 coding sequence is TGTGCCAGCTCATTGGGGTCTGAGAACACTGAAGCTTTCTTT. Protein sequence: CASSLGSENTEAFF.

The J gene is TRBJ2-1, the V gene TRBV20-1; D gene ambiguous. The V gene lost 3 bases and the J gene lost 16 bases, with 13 bases spanning the gap. The CDR3 covers 10 residues. In germline, CDR1 is DFQATT, CDR2 SNEGSKA (reference sequence). The CDR3, as DNA: TGCAGTGCTAGTGACTCGAATCTTTTCTTC. It translates to CSASDSNLFF.